Each of the 17 T cell receptor beta chains below was sequenced from the same sample in a study of cytomegalovirus exposure and HLA in healthy donors. Use of 60 Vbeta and 13 Jbeta primers characterized the PCR. Assay used: immunoSEQ multiplex PCR; TCRdb lists only in-frame clones, some missing. Its listing shows roughly 190,000 clones. What was sequenced was PBMCs. These receptors were collected from a woman aged 18-35 years in good health and CMV-seropositive.

The CDR3 DNA reads as TGTGCCAGCAGCTTGGGCCTAGCGGCCGGGGAGCTGTTTTTT. Translated, it gives CASSLGLAAGELFF. The V and J genes are TRBV5-4 and TRBJ2-2; 7 nucleotides line up with TRBD2. This CDR3 spans 14 amino acids. J gave up 6 bases and V 0 bases, and 2 bases lay outside the gene matches. The germline V gene encodes CDR1 SGHNT and CDR2 YYREEE (reference sequence). The full variable domain, in which reference TRBV5-4 and TRBJ2-2 provide the parts outside the CDR3, is ETGVTQSPTHLIKTRGQQVTLRCSSQSGHNTVSWYQQALGQGPQFIFQYYREEENGRGNFPPRFSGLQFPNYSSELNVNALELDDSALYLCASSLGLAAGELFFGEGSRLTVL.

The rearrangement joins TRBV18 to TRBJ2-1; weak D call: TRBD2 (5 bases). The V and J ends lost 1 base and 4 bases respectively, with 8 bases between them. Germline-derived CDR1 and CDR2 are KGHSH and LQKENI. The CDR3 sequence is 14 residues long. The CDR3 DNA follows: TGTGCCAGCTCACCACAAGCGGTATACAATGAGCAGTTCTTC. The encoded protein is CASSPQAVYNEQFF.

The rearrangement uses TRBV19 and TRBJ1-1; D remains ambiguous. Per the germline V gene, CDR1 is LNHDA and CDR2 is SQIVND (reference sequence). Deletions cut 5 bases from V and 7 bases from J, with 14 bases between. The CDR3 consists of 13 residues. The CDR3 sequence: CASSEEKRREAFF. CDR3 nucleotides: TGTGCCAGTAGTGAAGAGAAGAGGCGTGAAGCTTTCTTT.

The V gene is TRBV7-2, the J gene TRBJ2-3; 12 bases are a match to TRBD2. The CDR3 is made up of 16 amino acids. Germline V CDR1 and CDR2: SGHTA, FQGNSA. Unmatched junction bases numbered 1, after V lost 1 base and J lost 2 bases. CDR3 residues: CASSLGLAGVTDTQYF. Written as DNA, the CDR3 is TGTGCCAGCAGCTTAGGACTAGCGGGGGTCACAGATACGCAGTATTTT.

The chain is built from TRBV5-1 and TRBJ2-3, with 11 bases that match TRBD2. The CDR3 length is 16 residues. Germline CDR1 and CDR2: SGHRS and YFSETQ. J was trimmed by 4 bases and V by 0 bases; bases with no gene match: 4. CDR3 sequence (DNA): TGCGCCAGCAGCTTGGTCCCTAGCGGGGGGTCAGATACGCAGTATTTT. Its protein product is CASSLVPSGGSDTQYF. Full variable domain (remainder filled in from reference TRBV5-1 and TRBJ2-3): KAGVTQTPRYLIKTRGQQVTLSCSPISGHRSVSWYQQTPGQGLQFLFEYFSETQRNKGNFPGRFSGRQFSNSRSEMNVSTLELGDSALYLCASSLVPSGGSDTQYFGPGTRLTVL.

V usage is TRBV4-1 and J usage is TRBJ1-5, with D tentatively TRBD1 (6 bases). Germline V gene sequence: CDR1 MGHRA, CDR2 YSYEKL. With 0 bases removed from V and 8 bases from J, the gap between germline ends came to 11 bases. CDR3 length: 14 residues. The CDR3 nucleotides are TGCGCCAGCAGCCAAGACAGGGGTACGGAGCCCCAGCATTTT. Translated: CASSQDRGTEPQHF.

The V gene is TRBV19, the J gene TRBJ2-2, with 10 bases fitting TRBD2. The CDR3 consists of 17 residues. The junction had 11 bases not matched to a gene; V was cut back by 6 bases and J by 4 bases. Per germline, CDR1 LNHDA and CDR2 SQIVND (reference sequence). The chain's CDR3 is CASRGRSGRAGTGELFF. The CDR3 bases are TGTGCCAGTAGGGGGCGAAGCGGGAGGGCCGGCACCGGGGAGCTGTTTTTT.

The chain links TRBV19 to TRBJ2-5; TRBD1 might be the D (5 bases). From germline, CDR1 is LNHDA and CDR2 SQIVND (reference sequence). V lost 5 bases to trimming and J lost 0 bases, with 10 bases between them. The CDR3 is 14 residues long. The CDR3 DNA reads TGTGCCAGTAGTTTACCGACAGACCAAGAGACCCAGTACTTC. This gives the protein CASSLPTDQETQYF.

The chain recombines TRBV4-2 with TRBJ2-7; D is perhaps TRBD1 (6 bases). CDR1 and CDR2 from the germline V gene are LGHNA and YNFKEQ. The length of the CDR3 is 14 residues. V lost 0 bases to trimming and J lost 0 bases, with 6 bases between them. The CDR3 is CASSQEDSSYEQYF. For the CDR3, the DNA is TGTGCCAGCAGCCAAGAGGACAGCTCCTACGAGCAGTACTTC.

The V and J genes are TRBV7-9 and TRBJ2-7; 10 bases line up with TRBD1. From germline, CDR1 is SEHNR and CDR2 FQNEAQ (reference sequence). This CDR3 has 13 amino acids. Trimming at V came to 6 bases and at J to 5 bases, leaving 4 bases not matched to a gene. DNA of the CDR3: TGTGCCAGCAGTGGGACAGGGGACGACGAGCAGTACTTC. It encodes CASSGTGDDEQYF.

This chain links TRBV2 with TRBJ1-5, with D hard to call. Germline CDR1 SNHLY, CDR2 FYNNEI. Trimming took 7 bases from V and 2 from J, leaving 9 bases between them. The CDR3 covers 13 residues. CDR3 residues: CASTTEGNQPQHF. CDR3 DNA: TGTGCCAGCACGACCGAGGGCAATCAGCCCCAGCATTTT.

This rearrangement joins TRBV7-2 to TRBJ1-5, with D uncertain. Per the germline V gene, CDR1 is SGHTA and CDR2 is FQGNSA. Trimming removed 4 bases from V and 9 bases from J, with 13 bases in between. The CDR3 totals 13 residues. CDR3 loop: CASSSSGVGPQHF. DNA for the CDR3: TGTGCCAGCAGCTCTAGCGGGGTGGGGCCCCAGCATTTT.

CDR3 protein: CAIGRTGEIGYTF. The CDR3 region has the DNA TGTGCCATCGGACGGACAGGGGAAATTGGCTACACCTTC. The V call is TRBV10-3, the J call TRBJ1-2; 9 positions agree with TRBD1. V dropped 8 bases and J dropped 7; count of bases not matched to a gene: 8. The V gene's germline CDR1 is ENHRY and CDR2 SYGVKD. There are 13 residues in the CDR3.

The chain uses TRBV6-4 and TRBJ2-3, with TRBD1 as a possible D gene (5 bases). V gave up 5 bases and J gave up 2 bases, with 11 bases separating them. CDR3 size: 14 residues. CDR1 is MRHNA, CDR2 SNTAGT, per germline. The CDR3 is CASSRQIHTDTQYF. The DNA of the CDR3 is TGTGCCAGCAGTAGACAGATCCACACAGATACGCAGTATTTT.

The V gene is TRBV5-1, the J gene TRBJ2-2; 14 bases align to TRBD2. Germline V lookup: CDR1 SGHRS, CDR2 YFSETQ. Unmatched junction bases numbered 7, after V lost 4 bases and J lost 5 bases. This CDR3 comprises 17 residues. This CDR3 reads CASSQGLAGVVTGELFF. The CDR3 bases are TGCGCCAGCAGCCAGGGACTAGCGGGAGTAGTGACCGGGGAGCTGTTTTTT. The whole variable domain, remainder taken from reference TRBV5-1 and TRBJ2-2, is KAGVTQTPRYLIKTRGQQVTLSCSPISGHRSVSWYQQTPGQGLQFLFEYFSETQRNKGNFPGRFSGRQFSNSRSEMNVSTLELGDSALYLCASSQGLAGVVTGELFFGEGSRLTVL.

V usage is TRBV5-1 and J usage is TRBJ2-3, with 12 bases fitting TRBD2. CDR1 and CDR2 from the germline V gene are SGHRS and YFSETQ. This CDR3 has 16 residues. Losses at the gene ends were 4 bases for V and 1 base for J; bases not matched to a gene: 4. In nucleotides, the CDR3 is TGCGCCAGCAGCGTACTAGCGGGAGGCCGCACAGATACGCAGTATTTT. This sequence encodes CASSVLAGGRTDTQYF.

This chain uses TRBV5-6 with TRBJ2-2; 7 bases align to TRBD1. The CDR3 runs 16 residues. Germline-derived CDR1 and CDR2 are SGHDT and YYEEEE. Trimming removed 3 bases from V and 3 bases from J; junction bases left unmatched: 8. The CDR3 bases are TGTGCCAGCAGCTCGAACCGGGACAGATACACCGGGGAGCTGTTTTTT. Translation gives CASSSNRDRYTGELFF. The complete variable domain, with remaining parts taken from reference TRBV5-6 and TRBJ2-2, reads DAGVTQSPTHLIKTRGQQVTLRCSPKSGHDTVSWYQQALGQGPQFIFQYYEEEERQRGNFPDRFSGHQFPNYSSELNVNALLLGDSALYLCASSSNRDRYTGELFFGEGSRLTVL.